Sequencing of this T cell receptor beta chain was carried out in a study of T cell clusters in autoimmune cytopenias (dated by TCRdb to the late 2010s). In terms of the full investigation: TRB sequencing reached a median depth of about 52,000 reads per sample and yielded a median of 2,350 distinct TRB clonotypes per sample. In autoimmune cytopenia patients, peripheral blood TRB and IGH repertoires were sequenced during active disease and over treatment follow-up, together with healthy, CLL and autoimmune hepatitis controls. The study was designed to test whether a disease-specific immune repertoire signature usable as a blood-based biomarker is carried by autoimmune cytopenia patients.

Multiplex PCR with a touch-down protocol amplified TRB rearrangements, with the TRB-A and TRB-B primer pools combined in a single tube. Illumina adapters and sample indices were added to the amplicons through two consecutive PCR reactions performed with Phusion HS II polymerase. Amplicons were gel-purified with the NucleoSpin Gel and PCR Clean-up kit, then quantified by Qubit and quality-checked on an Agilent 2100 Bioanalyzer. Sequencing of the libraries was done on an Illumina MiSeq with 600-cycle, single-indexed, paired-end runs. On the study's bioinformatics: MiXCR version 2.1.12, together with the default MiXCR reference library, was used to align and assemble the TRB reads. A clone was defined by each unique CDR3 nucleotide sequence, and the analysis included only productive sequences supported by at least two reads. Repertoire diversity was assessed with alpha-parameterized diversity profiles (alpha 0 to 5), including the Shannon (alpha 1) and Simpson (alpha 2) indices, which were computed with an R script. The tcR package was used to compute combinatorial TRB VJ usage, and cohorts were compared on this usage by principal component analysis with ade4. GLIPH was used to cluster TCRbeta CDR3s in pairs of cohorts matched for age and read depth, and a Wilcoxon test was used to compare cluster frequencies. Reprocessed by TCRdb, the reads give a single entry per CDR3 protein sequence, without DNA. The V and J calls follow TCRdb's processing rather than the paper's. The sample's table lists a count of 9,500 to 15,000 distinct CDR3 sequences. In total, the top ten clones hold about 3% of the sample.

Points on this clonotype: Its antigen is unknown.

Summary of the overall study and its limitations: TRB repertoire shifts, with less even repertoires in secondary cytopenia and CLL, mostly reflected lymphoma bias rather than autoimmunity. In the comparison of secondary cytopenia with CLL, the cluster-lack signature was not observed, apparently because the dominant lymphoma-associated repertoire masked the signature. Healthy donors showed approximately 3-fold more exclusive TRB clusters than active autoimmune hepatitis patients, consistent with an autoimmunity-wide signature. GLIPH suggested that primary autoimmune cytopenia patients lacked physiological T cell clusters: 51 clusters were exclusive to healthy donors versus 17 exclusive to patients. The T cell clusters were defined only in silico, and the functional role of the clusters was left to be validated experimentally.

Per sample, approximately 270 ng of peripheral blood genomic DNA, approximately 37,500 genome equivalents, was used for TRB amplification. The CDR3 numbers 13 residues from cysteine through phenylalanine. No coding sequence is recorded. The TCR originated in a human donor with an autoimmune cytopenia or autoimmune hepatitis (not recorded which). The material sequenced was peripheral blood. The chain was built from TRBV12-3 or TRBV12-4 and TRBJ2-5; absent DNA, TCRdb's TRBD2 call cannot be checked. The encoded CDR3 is CASSFLGGETQYF.